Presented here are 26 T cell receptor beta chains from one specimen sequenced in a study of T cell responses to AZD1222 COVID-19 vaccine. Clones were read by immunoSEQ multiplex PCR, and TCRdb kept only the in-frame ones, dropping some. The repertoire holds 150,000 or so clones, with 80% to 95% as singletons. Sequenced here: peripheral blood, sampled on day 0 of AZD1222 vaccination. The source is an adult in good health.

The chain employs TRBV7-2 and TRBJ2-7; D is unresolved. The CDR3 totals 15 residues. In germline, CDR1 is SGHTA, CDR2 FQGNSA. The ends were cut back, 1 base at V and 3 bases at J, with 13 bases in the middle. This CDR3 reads CASSLELHPDYEQYF. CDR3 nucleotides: TGTGCCAGCAGCTTAGAGTTACACCCAGACTACGAGCAGTACTTC.

The CDR3 sequence: CASSLQGTRGNQPQHF. CDR3 bases: TGTGCCAGTAGTCTCCAGGGTACACGGGGCAATCAGCCCCAGCATTTT. The chain recombines TRBV19 with TRBJ1-5; D might be TRBD1 (5 bases). Trimming removed 5 bases from V and 2 bases from J, with 16 bases in between. CDR3 size: 16 residues. Germline V gene sequence: CDR1 LNHDA, CDR2 SQIVND (reference sequence). The full variable domain, rest sourced from reference TRBV19 and TRBJ1-5, is DGGITQSPKYLFRKEGQNVTLSCEQNLNHDAMYWYRQDPGQGLRLIYYSQIVNDFQKGDIAEGYSVSREKKESFPLTVTSAQKNPTAFYLCASSLQGTRGNQPQHFGDGTRLSIL.

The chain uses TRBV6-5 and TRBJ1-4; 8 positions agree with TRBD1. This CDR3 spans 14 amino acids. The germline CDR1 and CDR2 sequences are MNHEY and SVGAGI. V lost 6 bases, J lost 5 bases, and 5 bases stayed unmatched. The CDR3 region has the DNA TGTGCCAGCAGGCGGACAGGGAAAAATGAAAAACTGTTTTTT. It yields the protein CASRRTGKNEKLFF.

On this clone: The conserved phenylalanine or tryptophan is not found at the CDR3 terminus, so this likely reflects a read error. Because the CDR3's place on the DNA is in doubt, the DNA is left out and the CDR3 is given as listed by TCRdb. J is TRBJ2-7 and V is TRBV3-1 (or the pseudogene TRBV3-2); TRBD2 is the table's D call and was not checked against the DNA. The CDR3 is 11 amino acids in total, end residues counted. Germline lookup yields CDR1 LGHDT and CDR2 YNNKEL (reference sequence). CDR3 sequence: CASSQDVAYEL.

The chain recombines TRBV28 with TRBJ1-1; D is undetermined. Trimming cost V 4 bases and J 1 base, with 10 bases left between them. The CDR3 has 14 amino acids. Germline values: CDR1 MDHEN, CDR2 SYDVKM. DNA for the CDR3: TGTGCCAGCAGTTACCACACCAAGAACACTGAAGCTTTCTTT. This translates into CASSYHTKNTEAFF.

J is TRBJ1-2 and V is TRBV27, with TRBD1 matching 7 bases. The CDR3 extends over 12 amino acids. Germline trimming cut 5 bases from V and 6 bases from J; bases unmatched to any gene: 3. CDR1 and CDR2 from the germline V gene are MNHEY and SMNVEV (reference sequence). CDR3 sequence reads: CASSDRVDGYTF. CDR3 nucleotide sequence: TGTGCCAGCAGTGACAGGGTGGATGGCTACACCTTC.

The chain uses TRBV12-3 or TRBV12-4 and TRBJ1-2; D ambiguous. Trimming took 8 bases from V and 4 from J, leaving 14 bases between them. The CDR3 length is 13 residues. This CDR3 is CASAEGAGYGYTF. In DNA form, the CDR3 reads TGTGCCAGCGCGGAGGGTGCGGGCTATGGCTACACCTTC.

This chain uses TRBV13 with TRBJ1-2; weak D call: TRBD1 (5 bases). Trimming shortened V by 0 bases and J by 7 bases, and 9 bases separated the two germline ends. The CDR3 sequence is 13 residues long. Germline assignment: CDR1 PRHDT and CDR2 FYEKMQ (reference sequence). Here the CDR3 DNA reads TGTGCCAGCAGCTTAGGATGGGGGGGTGGCTACACCTTC. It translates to CASSLGWGGGYTF.

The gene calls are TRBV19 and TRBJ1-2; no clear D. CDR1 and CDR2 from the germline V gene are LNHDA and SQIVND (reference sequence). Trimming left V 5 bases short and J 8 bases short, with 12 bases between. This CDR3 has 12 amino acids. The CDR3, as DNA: TGTGCCAGTAGTTTTAGTGCCACCGGCTACACCTTC. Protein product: CASSFSATGYTF.

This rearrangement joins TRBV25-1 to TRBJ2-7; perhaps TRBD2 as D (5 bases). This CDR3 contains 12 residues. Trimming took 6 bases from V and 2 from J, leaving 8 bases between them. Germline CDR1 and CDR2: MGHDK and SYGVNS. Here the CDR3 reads CASRGSAYEQYF. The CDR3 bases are TGTGCCAGCAGGGGGAGCGCCTACGAGCAGTACTTC.

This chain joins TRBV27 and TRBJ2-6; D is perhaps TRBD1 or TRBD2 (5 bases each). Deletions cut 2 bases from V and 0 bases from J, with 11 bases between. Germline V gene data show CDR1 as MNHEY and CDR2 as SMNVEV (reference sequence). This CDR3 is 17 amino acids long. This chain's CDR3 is CASSLEGPFSGANVLTF. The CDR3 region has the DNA TGTGCCAGCAGTTTAGAGGGGCCATTCTCTGGGGCCAACGTCCTGACTTTC.

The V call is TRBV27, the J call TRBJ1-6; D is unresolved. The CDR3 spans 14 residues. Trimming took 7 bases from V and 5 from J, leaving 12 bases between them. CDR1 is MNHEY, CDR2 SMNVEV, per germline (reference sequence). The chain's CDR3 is CASNPSQNNSPLHF. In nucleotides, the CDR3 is TGTGCCAGCAATCCGTCTCAAAATAATTCACCCCTCCACTTT.

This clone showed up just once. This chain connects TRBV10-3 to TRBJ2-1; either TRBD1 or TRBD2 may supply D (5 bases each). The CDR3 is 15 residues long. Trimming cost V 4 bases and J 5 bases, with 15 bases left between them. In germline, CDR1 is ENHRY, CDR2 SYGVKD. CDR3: CAISVTLGDHNEQFF. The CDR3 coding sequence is TGTGCCATCAGTGTCACGCTCGGGGACCACAATGAGCAGTTCTTC.

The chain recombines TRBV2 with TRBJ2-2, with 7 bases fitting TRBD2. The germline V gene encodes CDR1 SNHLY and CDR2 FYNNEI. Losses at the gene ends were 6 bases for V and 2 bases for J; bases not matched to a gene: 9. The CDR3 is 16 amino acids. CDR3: CASRLNSGVNTGELFF. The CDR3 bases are TGTGCCAGCAGGCTAAACAGCGGGGTAAACACCGGGGAGCTGTTTTTT.

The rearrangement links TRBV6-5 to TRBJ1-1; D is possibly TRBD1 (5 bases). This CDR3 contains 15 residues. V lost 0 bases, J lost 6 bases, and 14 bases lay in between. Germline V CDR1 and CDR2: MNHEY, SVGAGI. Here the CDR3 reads CASSYSPGWGAEAFF. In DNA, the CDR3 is TGTGCCAGCAGTTACTCACCAGGGTGGGGCGCTGAAGCTTTCTTT.

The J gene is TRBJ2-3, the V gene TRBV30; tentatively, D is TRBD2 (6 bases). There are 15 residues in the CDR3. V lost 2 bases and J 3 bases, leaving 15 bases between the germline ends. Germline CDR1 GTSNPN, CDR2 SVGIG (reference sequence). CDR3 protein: CAWSWGSLATDTQYF. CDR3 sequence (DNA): TGTGCCTGGAGTTGGGGCAGTCTAGCGACAGATACGCAGTATTTT.

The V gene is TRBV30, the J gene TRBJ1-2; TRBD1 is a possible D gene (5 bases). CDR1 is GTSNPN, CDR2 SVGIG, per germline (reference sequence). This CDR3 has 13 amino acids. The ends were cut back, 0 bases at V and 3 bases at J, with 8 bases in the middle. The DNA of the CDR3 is TGTGCCTGGAGTGTACAGACAGACTATGGCTACACCTTC. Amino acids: CAWSVQTDYGYTF.

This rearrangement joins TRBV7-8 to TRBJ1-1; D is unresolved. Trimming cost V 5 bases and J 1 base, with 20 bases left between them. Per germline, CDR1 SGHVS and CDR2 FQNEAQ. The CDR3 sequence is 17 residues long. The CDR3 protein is CASSPPRRYKPNTEAFF. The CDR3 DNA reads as TGTGCCAGCAGCCCGCCCCGGAGGTACAAGCCGAACACTGAAGCTTTCTTT.

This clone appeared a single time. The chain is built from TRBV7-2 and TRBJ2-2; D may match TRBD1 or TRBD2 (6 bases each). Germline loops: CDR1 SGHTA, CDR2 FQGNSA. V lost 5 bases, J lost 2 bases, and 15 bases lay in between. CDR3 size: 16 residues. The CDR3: CASSRRGSLNTGELFF. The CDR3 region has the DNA TGTGCCAGCAGCAGGAGGGGGTCCCTAAACACCGGGGAGCTGTTTTTT.

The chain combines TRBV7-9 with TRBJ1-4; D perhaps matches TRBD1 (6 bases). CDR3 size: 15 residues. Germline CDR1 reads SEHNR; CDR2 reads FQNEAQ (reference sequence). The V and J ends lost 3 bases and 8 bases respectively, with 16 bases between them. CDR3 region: CASSFPGGAVEKLFF. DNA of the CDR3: TGTGCCAGCAGCTTTCCCGGGGGCGCCGTCGAAAAACTGTTTTTT.

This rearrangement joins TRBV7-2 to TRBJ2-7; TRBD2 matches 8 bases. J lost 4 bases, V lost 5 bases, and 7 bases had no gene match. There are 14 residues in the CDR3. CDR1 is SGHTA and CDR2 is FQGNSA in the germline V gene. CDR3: CASSLMTSVYEQYF. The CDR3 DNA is TGTGCCAGCAGCCTCATGACTAGCGTATACGAGCAGTACTTC.

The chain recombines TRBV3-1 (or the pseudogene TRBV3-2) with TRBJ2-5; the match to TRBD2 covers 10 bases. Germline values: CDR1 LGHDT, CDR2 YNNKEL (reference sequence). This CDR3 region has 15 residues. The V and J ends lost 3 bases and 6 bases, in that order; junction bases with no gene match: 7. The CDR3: CASSQSGGEVKTQYF. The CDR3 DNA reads TGTGCCAGCAGCCAGAGCGGGGGGGAGGTCAAGACCCAGTACTTC.

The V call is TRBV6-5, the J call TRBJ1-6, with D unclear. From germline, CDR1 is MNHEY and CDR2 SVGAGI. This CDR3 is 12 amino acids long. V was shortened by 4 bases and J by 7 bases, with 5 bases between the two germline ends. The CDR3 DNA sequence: TGTGCCAGCAGTTTCATCAATTCACCCCTCCACTTT. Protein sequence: CASSFINSPLHF.

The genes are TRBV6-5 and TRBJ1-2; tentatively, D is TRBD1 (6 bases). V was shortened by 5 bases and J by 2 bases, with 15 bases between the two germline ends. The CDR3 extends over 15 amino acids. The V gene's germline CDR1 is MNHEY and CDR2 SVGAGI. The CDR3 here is CASSRESGANYGYTF. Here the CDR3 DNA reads TGTGCCAGCAGTCGGGAATCAGGGGCAAACTATGGCTACACCTTC.

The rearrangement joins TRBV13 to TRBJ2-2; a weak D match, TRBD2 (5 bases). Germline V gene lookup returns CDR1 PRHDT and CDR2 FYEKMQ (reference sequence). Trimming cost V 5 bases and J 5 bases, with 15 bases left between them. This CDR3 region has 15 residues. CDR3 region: CASSRRGSKTGELFF. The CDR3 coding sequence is TGTGCCAGCAGCCGTCGGGGATCCAAGACCGGGGAGCTGTTTTTT.

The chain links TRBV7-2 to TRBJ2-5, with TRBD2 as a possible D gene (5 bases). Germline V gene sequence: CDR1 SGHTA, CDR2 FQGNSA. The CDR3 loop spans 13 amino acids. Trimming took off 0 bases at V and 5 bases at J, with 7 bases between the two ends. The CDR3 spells CASSLARGETQYF. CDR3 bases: TGTGCCAGCAGCTTAGCGCGAGGGGAGACCCAGTACTTC.